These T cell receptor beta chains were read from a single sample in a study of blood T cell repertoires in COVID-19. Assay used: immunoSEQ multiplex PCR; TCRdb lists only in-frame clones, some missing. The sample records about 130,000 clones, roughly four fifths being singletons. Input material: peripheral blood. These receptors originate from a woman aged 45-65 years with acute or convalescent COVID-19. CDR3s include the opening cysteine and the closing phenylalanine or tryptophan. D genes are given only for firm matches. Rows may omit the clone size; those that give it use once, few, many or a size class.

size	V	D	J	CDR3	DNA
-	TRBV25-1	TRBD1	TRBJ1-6	CASSVTGQGGSPLHF	TGTGCCAGCAGTGTTACCGGACAGGGAGGGTCACCCCTCCACTTT
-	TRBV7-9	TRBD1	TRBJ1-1	CASSLVSGDRSPTEAFF	TGTGCCAGCAGCTTAGTATCGGGGGACAGGAGTCCCACTGAAGCTTTCTTT
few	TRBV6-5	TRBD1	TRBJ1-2	CASTTPRGHGYTF	TGTGCCAGCACCACACCCAGGGGGCATGGCTACACCTTC
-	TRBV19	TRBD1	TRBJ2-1	CASSKEKTTGYNEQFF	TGTGCCAGTAGTAAAGAAAAGACGACAGGGTACAATGAGCAGTTCTTC
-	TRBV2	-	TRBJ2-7	CASSGRSGTRNEQYF	TGTGCCAGCAGTGGAAGGTCGGGAACTAGGAACGAGCAGTACTTC
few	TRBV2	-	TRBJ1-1	CASIPNREFSTEAFF	TGTGCCAGCATCCCAAACAGGGAGTTTAGCACTGAAGCTTTCTTT
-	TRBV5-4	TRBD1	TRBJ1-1	CASSPPPGQFTNTEAFF	TGTGCCAGCAGTCCCCCACCGGGACAGTTTACGAACACTGAAGCTTTCTTT
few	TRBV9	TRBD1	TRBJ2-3	CASSVPGQGPNF	TGTGCCAGCAGCGTCCCGGGACAGGGGCCCAATTTT
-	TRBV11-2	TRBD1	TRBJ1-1	CASSGQGSGTEAFF	TGTGCCAGCAGCGGACAGGGGTCGGGCACTGAAGCTTTCTTT
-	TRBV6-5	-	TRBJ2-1	CAVLRATEQFF	TGTGCCGTACTCAGGGCCACTGAGCAGTTCTTC
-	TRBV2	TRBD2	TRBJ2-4	CASSVQRGAENIQYF	TGTGCCAGCAGTGTACAGCGGGGGGCGGAAAACATTCAGTACTTC
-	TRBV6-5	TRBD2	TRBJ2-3	CASSYGSGGQTDTQYF	TGTGCCAGCAGTTACGGAAGCGGGGGGCAGACAGATACGCAGTATTTT
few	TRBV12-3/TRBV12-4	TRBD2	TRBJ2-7	CASSLAAYEQYF	TGTGCCAGTAGCCTAGCGGCCTACGAGCAGTACTTC
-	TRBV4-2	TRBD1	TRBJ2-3	CASSGQGKADTQYF	TGTGCCAGCAGTGGACAGGGGAAAGCAGATACGCAGTATTTT
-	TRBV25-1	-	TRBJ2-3	CASRSVAYGTQYF	TGTGCCAGCCGTTCAGTCGCTTATGGTACGCAGTATTTT
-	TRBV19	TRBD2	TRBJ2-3	CASSNHGLAEEITDTQYF	TGTGCCAGTAGTAACCACGGACTAGCGGAAGAAATCACAGATACGCAGTATTTT
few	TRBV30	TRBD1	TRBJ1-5	CAWSVSGGGNQPQHF	TGTGCCTGGAGTGTATCAGGGGGCGGCAATCAGCCCCAGCATTTT
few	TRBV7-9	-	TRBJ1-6	CASSRTENNSPLHF	TGTGCCAGCAGCCGGACTGAGAATAATTCACCCCTCCACTTT
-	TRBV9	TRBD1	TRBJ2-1	CASSGTGYYNEQFF	TGTGCCAGTTCCGGGACAGGATACTACAATGAGCAGTTCTTC
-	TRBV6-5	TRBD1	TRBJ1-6	CATRSGTDNSPLHF	TGTGCCACCCGATCCGGGACAGATAATTCACCCCTCCACTTT
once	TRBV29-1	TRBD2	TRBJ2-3	CSVVLAGGRDTQYF	TGCAGCGTTGTACTAGCGGGGGGCCGAGATACGCAGTATTTT
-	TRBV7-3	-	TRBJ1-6	CASSQTGFSYNSPLHF	TGTGCCAGCAGCCAGACAGGATTCTCCTATAATTCACCCCTCCACTTT
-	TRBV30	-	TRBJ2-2	CAWSVSGSRELFF	TGTGCCTGGAGTGTATCGGGGAGTAGGGAGCTGTTTTTT
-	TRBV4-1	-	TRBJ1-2	CASSQGRTEFNYGYTF	TGCGCCAGCAGCCAAGGTCGGACAGAGTTTAACTATGGCTACACCTTC
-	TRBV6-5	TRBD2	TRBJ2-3	CASSQRGFTDTQYF	TGTGCCAGCAGTCAGCGGGGGTTCACAGATACGCAGTATTTT
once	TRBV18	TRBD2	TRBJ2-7	CASSVTSGVHEQYF	TGTGCCAGCTCCGTGACTAGCGGGGTCCACGAGCAGTACTTC
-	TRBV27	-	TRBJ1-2	CASSPRGGYGYTF	TGTGCCAGCAGTCCTAGGGGAGGCTATGGCTACACCTTC
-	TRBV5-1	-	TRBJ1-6	CASSSMDSNNSPLHF	TGCGCCAGCAGCTCGATGGACAGTAATAATTCACCCCTCCACTTT
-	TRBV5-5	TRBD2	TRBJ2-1	CASSLRSLGGLGPYNEQFF	TGTGCCAGCAGCTTGAGATCCTTGGGAGGGCTCGGCCCCTACAATGAGCAGTTCTTC
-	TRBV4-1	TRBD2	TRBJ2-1	CASRTSGSYNEQFF	TGCGCCAGCAGGACTAGCGGATCCTACAATGAGCAGTTCTTC
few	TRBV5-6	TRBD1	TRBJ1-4	CASSLQGAGEKLFF	TGTGCCAGCAGCTTACAGGGGGCGGGTGAAAAACTGTTTTTT
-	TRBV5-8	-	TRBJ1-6	CASSLGGGGSPLHF	TGTGCCAGCAGCTTGGGAGGGGGTGGATCACCCCTCCACTTT
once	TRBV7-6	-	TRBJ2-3	CASSLVQRGTDTQYF	TGTGCCAGCAGCTTAGTCCAGCGGGGCACAGATACGCAGTATTTT
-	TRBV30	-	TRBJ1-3	CAWQTGNSGNTIYF	TGTGCCTGGCAAACAGGGAACTCTGGAAACACCATATATTTT
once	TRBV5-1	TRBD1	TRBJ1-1	CASSPTGGVNTEAFF	TGCGCCAGCAGCCCTACAGGGGGGGTGAACACTGAAGCTTTCTTT
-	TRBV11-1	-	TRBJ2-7	CASSLSTDSYEQYF	TGTGCCAGCAGCTTATCGACAGATTCCTACGAGCAGTACTTC
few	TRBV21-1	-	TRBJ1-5	CASSRRLQPQHF	TGTGCCAGCAGCCGCAGGCTTCAGCCCCAGCATTTT
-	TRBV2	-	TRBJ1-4	CASSGAGDHEKLFF	TGTGCCAGCAGTGGTGCAGGGGATCATGAAAAACTGTTTTTT
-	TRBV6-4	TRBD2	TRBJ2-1	CASSDAGRGGLGTYNEQFF	TGTGCCAGCAGTGACGCGGGGCGGGGGGGCCTCGGAACCTACAATGAGCAGTTCTTC
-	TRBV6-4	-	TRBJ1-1	CASSDSFSRERSNTEAFF	TGTGCCAGCAGTGACTCGTTTTCTAGAGAACGTTCGAACACTGAAGCTTTCTTT
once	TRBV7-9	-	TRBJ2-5	CASSLDYETQYF	TGTGCCAGCAGCTTAGACTACGAGACCCAGTACTTC
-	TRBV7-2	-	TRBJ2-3	CASTDERGLDTQYF	TGTGCCAGCACCGATGAACGGGGGTTAGATACGCAGTATTTT
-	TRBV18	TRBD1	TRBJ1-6	CASSPGDRVSPLHF	TGTGCCAGCTCACCGGGGGACAGGGTTTCACCCCTCCACTTT
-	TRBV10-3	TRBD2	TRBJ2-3	CAISVSPGTSGGAADTQYF	TGTGCCATCAGTGTGTCTCCCGGGACTAGCGGGGGGGCGGCAGATACGCAGTATTTT
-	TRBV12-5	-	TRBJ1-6	CASREGSYNSPLHF	TGTGCTAGCAGGGAGGGGTCCTATAATTCACCCCTCCACTTT
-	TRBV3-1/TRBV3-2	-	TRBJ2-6	CASSGQSSGANVLTF	TGTGCCAGCTCCGGACAGTCCTCTGGGGCCAACGTCCTGACTTTC
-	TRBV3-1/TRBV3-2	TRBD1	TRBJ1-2	CASSRYVTGSAYGYTF	TGTGCCAGCAGCCGATACGTGACAGGGTCAGCCTATGGCTACACCTTC
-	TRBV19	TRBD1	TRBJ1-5	CASSPGTGFNQPQHF	TGTGCCAGTAGTCCCGGGACAGGGTTTAATCAGCCCCAGCATTTT
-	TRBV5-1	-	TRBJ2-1	CASSLDSTGRSSSYNEQFF	TGCGCCAGCAGCTTGGATAGTACAGGCCGATCAAGCTCCTACAATGAGCAGTTCTTC
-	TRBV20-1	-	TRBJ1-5	CSASGQVNQPQHF	TGCAGTGCTAGTGGGCAGGTTAACCAGCCCCAGCATTTT
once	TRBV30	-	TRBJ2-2	CAWSVRDRGELFF	TGTGCCTGGAGTGTACGAGATCGCGGGGAGCTGTTTTTT